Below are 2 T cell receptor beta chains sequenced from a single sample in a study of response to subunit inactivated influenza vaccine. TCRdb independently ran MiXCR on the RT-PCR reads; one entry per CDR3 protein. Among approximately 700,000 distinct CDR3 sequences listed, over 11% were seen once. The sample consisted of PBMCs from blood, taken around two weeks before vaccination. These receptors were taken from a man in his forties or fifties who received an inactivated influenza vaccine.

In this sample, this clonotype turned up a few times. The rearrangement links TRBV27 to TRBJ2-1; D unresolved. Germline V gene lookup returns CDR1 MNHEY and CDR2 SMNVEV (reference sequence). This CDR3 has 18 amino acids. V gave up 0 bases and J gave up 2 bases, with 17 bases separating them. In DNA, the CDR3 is TGTGCCAGCAGTTTATCGGGCCCCTGGAGAGTCGCCTACAATGAGCAGTTCTTC. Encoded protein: CASSLSGPWRVAYNEQFF.

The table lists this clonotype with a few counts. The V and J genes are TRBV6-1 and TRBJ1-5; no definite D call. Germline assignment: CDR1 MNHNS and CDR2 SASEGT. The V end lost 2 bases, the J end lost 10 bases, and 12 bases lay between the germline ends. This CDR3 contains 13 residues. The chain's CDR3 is CASSESEGLPQHF. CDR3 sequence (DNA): TGTGCCAGCAGTGAAAGTGAAGGGTTACCCCAGCATTTT.